Sequencing of this T cell receptor (beta chain) was carried out in a study of T cell responses to AZD1222 COVID-19 vaccine. Notes on the study in general: Repertoires were obtained solely post-peak T cell response. Clonal diversity was possibly underestimated; the donors were predominantly white British and more often female.

Worth noting for this clone: The antigen remains undetermined.

V lost 5 bases to trimming and J lost 0 bases, with 13 bases between them. The CDR3 runs to 15 residues. The germline gives CDR1 MNHEY, CDR2 SVGEGT. Profiling relied on immunoSEQ multiplex PCR, and the TCRdb table lists in-frame clones only, not all of them. The sample lists approximately 84,000 clones; 80% to 90% were seen once. This receptor was identified in an adult who received the AZD1222 COVID-19 vaccine. The chain employs TRBV6-2 or TRBV6-3 and TRBJ2-5; D possibly corresponds to TRBD1 (6 bases). Sequenced here: peripheral blood, sampled 28 days after the second AZD1222 dose. In DNA form, the CDR3 reads TGTGCCAGCAGTCACGGACAGTGGTACCAAGAGACCCAGTACTTC. It specifies CASSHGQWYQETQYF.